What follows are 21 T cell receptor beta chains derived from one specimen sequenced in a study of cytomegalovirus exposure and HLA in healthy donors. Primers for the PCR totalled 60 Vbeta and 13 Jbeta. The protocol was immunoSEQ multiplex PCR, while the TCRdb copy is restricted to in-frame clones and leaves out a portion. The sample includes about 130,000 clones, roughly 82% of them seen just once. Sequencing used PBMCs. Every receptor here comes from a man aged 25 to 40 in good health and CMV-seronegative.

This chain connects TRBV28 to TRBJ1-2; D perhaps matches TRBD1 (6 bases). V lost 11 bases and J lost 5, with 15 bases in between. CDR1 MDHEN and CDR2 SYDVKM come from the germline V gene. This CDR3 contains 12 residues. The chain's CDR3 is CAVYPRGYGYTF. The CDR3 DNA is TGTGCCGTCTACCCCAGGGGTTATGGCTACACCTTC.

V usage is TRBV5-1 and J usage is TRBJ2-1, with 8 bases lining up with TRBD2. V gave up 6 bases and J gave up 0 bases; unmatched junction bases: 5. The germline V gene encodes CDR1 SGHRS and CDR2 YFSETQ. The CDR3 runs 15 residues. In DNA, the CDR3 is TGCGCCAGCACCTTAAGCGGGAGCTCCTACAATGAGCAGTTCTTC. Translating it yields CASTLSGSSYNEQFF. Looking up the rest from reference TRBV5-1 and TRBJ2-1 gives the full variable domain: KAGVTQTPRYLIKTRGQQVTLSCSPISGHRSVSWYQQTPGQGLQFLFEYFSETQRNKGNFPGRFSGRQFSNSRSEMNVSTLELGDSALYLCASTLSGSSYNEQFFGPGTRLTVL.

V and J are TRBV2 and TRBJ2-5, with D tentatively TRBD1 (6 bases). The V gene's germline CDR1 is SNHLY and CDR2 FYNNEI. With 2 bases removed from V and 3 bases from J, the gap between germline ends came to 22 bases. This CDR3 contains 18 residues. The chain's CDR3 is CASSETGSRVMAEETQYF. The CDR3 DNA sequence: TGTGCCAGCAGTGAAACAGGGTCAAGGGTTATGGCGGAAGAGACCCAGTACTTC. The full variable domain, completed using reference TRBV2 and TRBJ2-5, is EPEVTQTPSHQVTQMGQEVILRCVPISNHLYFYWYRQILGQKVEFLVSFYNNEISEKSEIFDDQFSVERPDGSNFTLKIRSTKLEDSAMYFCASSETGSRVMAEETQYFGPGTRLLVL.

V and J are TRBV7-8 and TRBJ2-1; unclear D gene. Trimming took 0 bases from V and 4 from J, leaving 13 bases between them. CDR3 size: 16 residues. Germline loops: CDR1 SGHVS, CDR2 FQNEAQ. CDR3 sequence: CASSLARSIKYNEQFF. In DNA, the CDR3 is TGTGCCAGCAGCTTAGCGAGGTCTATAAAATACAATGAGCAGTTCTTC.

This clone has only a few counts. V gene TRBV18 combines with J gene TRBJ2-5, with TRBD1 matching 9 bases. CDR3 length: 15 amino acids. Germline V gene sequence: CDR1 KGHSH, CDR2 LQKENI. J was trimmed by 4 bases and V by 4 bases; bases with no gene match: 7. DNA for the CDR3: TGTGCCAGCTCACTCAACAGGGGGCTAGGAGAGACCCAGTACTTC. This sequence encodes CASSLNRGLGETQYF.

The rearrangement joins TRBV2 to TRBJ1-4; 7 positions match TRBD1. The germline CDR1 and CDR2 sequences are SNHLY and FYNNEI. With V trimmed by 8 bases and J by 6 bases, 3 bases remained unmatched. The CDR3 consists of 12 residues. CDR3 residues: CASRDRDEKLFF. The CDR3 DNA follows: TGTGCCAGCCGGGACAGAGATGAAAAACTGTTTTTT.

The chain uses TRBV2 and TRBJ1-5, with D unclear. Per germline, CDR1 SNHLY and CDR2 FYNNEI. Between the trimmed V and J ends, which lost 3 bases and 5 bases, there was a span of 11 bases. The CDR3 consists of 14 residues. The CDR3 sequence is CASSDSVSHQPQHF. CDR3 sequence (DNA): TGTGCCAGCAGTGATAGTGTCTCCCATCAGCCCCAGCATTTT. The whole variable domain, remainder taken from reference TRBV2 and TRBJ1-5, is EPEVTQTPSHQVTQMGQEVILRCVPISNHLYFYWYRQILGQKVEFLVSFYNNEISEKSEIFDDQFSVERPDGSNFTLKIRSTKLEDSAMYFCASSDSVSHQPQHFGDGTRLSIL.

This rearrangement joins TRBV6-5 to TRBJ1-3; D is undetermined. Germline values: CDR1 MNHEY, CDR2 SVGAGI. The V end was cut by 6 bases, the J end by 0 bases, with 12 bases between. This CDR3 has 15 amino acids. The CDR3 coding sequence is TGTGCCAGCAGAACCCCGGCGGCCTCTGGAAACACCATATATTTT. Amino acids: CASRTPAASGNTIYF.

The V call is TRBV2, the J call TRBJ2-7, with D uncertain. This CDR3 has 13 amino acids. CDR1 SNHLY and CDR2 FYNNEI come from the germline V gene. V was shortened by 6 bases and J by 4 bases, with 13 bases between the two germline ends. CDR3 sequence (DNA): TGTGCCAGCAGGCTGACACCCCAATACGAGCAGTACTTC. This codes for CASRLTPQYEQYF.

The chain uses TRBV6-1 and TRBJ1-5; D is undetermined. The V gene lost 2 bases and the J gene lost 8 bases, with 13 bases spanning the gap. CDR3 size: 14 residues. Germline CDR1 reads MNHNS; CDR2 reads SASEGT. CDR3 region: CASSEPSPREPQHF. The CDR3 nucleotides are TGTGCCAGCAGTGAACCTTCGCCCCGAGAGCCCCAGCATTTT.

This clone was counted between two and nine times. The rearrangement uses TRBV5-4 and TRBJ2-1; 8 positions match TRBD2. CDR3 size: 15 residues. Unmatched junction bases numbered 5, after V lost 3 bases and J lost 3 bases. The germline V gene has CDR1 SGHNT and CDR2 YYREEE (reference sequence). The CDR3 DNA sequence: TGTGCCAGCAGCTCGGGACTAGTGGACTACAATGAGCAGTTCTTC. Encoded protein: CASSSGLVDYNEQFF. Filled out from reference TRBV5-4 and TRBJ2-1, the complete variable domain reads ETGVTQSPTHLIKTRGQQVTLRCSSQSGHNTVSWYQQALGQGPQFIFQYYREEENGRGNFPPRFSGLQFPNYSSELNVNALELDDSALYLCASSSGLVDYNEQFFGPGTRLTVL.

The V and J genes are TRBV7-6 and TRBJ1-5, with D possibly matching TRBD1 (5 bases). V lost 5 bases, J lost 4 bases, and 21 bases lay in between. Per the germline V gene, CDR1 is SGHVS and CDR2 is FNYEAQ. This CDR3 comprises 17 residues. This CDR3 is CASSPEPSLGANQPQHF. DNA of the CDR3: TGTGCCAGCAGCCCCGAACCTTCGTTAGGGGCAAATCAGCCCCAGCATTTT.

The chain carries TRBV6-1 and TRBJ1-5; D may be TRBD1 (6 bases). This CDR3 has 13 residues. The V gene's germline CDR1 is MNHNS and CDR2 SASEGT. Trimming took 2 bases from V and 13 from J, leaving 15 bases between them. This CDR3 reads CASSEIVTGPQHF. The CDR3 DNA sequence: TGTGCCAGCAGTGAAATTGTGACAGGCCCTCAGCATTTT.

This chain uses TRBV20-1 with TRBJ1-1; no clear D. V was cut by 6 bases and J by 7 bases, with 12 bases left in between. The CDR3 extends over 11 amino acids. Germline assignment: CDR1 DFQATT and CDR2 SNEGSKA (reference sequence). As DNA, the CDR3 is TGCAGTGCCTGGACTGTAAGTGAAGCTTTCTTT. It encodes CSAWTVSEAFF.

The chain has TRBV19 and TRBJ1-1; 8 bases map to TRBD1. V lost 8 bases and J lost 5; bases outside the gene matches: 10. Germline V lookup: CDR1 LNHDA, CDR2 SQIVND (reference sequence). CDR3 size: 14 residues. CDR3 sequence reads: CASGRQGQRTEAFF. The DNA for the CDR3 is TGTGCCAGTGGCAGACAGGGGCAAAGAACTGAAGCTTTCTTT. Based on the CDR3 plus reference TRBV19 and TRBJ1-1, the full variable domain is DGGITQSPKYLFRKEGQNVTLSCEQNLNHDAMYWYRQDPGQGLRLIYYSQIVNDFQKGDIAEGYSVSREKKESFPLTVTSAQKNPTAFYLCASGRQGQRTEAFFGQGTRLTVV.

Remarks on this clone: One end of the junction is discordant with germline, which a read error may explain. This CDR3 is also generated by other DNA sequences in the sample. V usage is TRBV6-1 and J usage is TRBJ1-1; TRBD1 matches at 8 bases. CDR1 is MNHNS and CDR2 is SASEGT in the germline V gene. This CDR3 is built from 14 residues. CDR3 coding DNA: TGTGCCAGCAGTCCCCGGACAGGGTACACCGAAGCTTTCTTT. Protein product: CASSPRTGYTEAFF.

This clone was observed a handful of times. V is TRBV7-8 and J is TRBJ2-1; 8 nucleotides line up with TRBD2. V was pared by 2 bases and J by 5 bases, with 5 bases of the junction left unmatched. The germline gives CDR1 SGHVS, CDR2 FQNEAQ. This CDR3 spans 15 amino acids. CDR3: CASSLNQRGNNEQFF. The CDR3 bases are TGTGCCAGCAGCTTAAACCAGCGGGGGAACAATGAGCAGTTCTTC.

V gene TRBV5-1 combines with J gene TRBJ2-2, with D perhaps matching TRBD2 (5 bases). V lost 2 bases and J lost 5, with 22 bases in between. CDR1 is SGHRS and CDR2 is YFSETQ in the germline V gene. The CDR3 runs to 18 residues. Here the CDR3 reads CASSLEVRRGSGTGELFF. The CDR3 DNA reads TGCGCCAGCAGCTTAGAGGTCAGAAGAGGGTCTGGGACCGGGGAGCTGTTTTTT.

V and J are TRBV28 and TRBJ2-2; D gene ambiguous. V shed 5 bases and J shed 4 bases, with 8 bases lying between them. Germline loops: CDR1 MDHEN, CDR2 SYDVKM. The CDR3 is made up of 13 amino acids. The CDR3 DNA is TGTGCCAGCAGTACCGACTTCACCGGGGAGCTGTTTTTT. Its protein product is CASSTDFTGELFF.

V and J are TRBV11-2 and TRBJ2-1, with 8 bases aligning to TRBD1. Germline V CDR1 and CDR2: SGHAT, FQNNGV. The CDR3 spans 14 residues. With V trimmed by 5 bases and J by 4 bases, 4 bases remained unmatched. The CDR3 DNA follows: TGTGCCAGCAGCCGGACAGGGCTGTACAATGAGCAGTTCTTC. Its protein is CASSRTGLYNEQFF. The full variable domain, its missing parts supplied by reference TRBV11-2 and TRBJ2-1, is EAGVAQSPRYKIIEKRQSVAFWCNPISGHATLYWYQQILGQGPKLLIQFQNNGVVDDSQLPKDRFSAERLKGVDSTLKIQPAKLEDSAVYLCASSRTGLYNEQFFGPGTRLTVL.

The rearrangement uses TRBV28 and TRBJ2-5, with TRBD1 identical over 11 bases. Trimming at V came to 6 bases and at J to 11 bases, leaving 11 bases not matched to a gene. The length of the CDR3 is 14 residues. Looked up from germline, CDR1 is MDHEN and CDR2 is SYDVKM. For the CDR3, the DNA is TGTGCCAGCAGGGGAGGGACAGGGGGTTATGGGCAGTACTTC. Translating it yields CASRGGTGGYGQYF.